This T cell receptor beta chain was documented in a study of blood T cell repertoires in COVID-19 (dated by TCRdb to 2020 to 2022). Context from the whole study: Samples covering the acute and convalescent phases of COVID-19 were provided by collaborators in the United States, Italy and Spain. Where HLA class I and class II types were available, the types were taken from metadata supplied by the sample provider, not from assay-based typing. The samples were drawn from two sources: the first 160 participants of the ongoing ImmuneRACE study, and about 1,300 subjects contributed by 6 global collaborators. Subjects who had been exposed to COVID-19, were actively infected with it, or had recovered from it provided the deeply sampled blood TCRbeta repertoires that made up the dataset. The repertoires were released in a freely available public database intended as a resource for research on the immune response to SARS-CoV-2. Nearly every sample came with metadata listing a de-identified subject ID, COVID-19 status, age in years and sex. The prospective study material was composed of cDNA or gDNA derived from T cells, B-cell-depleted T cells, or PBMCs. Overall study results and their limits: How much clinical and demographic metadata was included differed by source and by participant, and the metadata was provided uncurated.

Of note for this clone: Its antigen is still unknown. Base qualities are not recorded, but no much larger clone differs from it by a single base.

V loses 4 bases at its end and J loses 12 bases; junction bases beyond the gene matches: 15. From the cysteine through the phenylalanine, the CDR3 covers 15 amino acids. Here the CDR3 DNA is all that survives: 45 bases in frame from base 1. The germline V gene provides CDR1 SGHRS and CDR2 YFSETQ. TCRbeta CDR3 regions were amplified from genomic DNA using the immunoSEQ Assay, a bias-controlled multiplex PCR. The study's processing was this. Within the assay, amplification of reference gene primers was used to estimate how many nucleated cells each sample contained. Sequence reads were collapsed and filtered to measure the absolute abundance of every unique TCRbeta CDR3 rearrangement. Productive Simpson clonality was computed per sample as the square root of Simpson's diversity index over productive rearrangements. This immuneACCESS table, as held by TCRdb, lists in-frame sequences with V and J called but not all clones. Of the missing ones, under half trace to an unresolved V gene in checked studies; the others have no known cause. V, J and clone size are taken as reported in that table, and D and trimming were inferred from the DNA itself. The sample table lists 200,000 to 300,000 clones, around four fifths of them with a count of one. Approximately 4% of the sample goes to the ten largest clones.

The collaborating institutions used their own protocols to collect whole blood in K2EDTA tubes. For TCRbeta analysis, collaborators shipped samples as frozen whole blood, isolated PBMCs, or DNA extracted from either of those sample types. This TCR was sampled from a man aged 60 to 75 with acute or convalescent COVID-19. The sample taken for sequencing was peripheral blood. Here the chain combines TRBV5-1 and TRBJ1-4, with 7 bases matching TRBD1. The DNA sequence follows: TGCGCCAGCAGCCGACTCGGACAGGACGGGGATCAACTGTTTTTT. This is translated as CASSRLGQDGDQLFF.